This T cell receptor (beta chain) was recovered during a study of blood T cell repertoires in COVID-19. Across the study: Italy, Spain and the United States were the sources of the convalescent and acute COVID-19 samples.

CDR3 length: 14 amino acids. The V end lost 7 bases, the J end lost 0 bases, and 12 bases lay between the germline ends. The germline V gene has CDR1 SGDLS and CDR2 YYNGEE. The repertoire was sequenced with immunoSEQ multiplex PCR; TCRdb's copy has only in-frame clones and lacks some. Counted here are 140,000 to 150,000 clones, over 80% occurring once; the ten biggest clones make up roughly 6.6%. The chain employs TRBV9 and TRBJ2-3; a possible D gene is TRBD2 (6 bases). This TCR was recovered from a man aged 80 or over with acute or convalescent COVID-19. The sample taken for sequencing was peripheral blood. The CDR3 nucleotides read TGTGCCAGCGGGCTAGCGCCTAGCACAGATACGCAGTATTTT. It is translated as CASGLAPSTDTQYF.